The clone carrying this TCR beta chain was detected only a few times. Its antigen is unknown. Once sorted, every population was more than 98% pure. What was sequenced were expressed TCRB transcripts, since all of the isolated RNA had been reverse transcribed. Some clones are missing from TCRdb's copy, which holds only in-frame ones; the method was immunoSEQ multiplex PCR. The data show 600,000 to 700,000 clones, around 12% seen once. Germline V CDR1 and CDR2: SGHNT, YYREEE (reference sequence). CDR3 length: 16 amino acids. The V and J ends lost 4 bases and 2 bases, in that order; junction bases with no gene match: 4. The data derive from a study of beta chain features in type 1 diabetes. General observations from the study: Type 1 diabetes patients had moderately but significantly shorter TCRB CDR3s in all four CD4+ subsets. The similarity of naive, central memory and Treg TCRB repertoires appeared greater among patients than among healthy donors. The study found fewer insertions and more deletions at VDJ junctions in type 1 diabetes patients.

The sample comprised naive CD4+ T cells from blood. The sequence derives from a man in his thirties or forties with type 1 diabetes. The chain employs TRBV5-4 and TRBJ2-5, with 14 bases fitting TRBD2. The CDR3 spells CASSLGLAGGQETQYF. Here the CDR3 DNA reads TGTGCCAGCAGCCTTGGACTAGCGGGGGGACAAGAGACCCAGTACTTC.